Listed below are T cell receptor beta chains from one sample, sequenced in a study of beta chain features in type 1 diabetes. Here immunoSEQ multiplex PCR was the method, and the copy in TCRdb shows in-frame clones only, minus some. The sample lists 200,000 to 300,000 clones; approximately 14% were seen once. Material: naive CD4+ T cells from blood. Every receptor here comes from a man aged 30-40 years with type 1 diabetes. Each CDR3 is given with its conserved first and last residue. The D gene is left open where the match is weak. The size of a clone is reported for some rows only, either as once, few or many, or as a class for expanded clones.

size	D	J	V	CDR3	DNA
-	TRBD1	TRBJ1-4	TRBV5-1	CASRTGSTNEKLFF	TGCGCCAGCAGGACAGGGTCAACTAATGAAAAACTGTTTTTT
-	-	TRBJ1-2	TRBV6-6	CATREQGVGYTF	TGTGCCACTCGGGAGCAGGGTGTAGGCTACACCTTC
-	TRBD2	TRBJ2-3	TRBV29-1	CSVEPDAGGTDTQYF	TGCAGCGTTGAACCCGACGCCGGGGGGACAGATACGCAGTATTTT
few	TRBD1	TRBJ2-5	TRBV5-1	CASSLYQGAQETQYF	TGCGCCAGCAGCTTGTATCAGGGGGCCCAAGAGACCCAGTACTTC
few	-	TRBJ2-1	TRBV7-2	CASSGGLYNEQFF	TGTGCCAGCAGTGGCGGGTTATACAATGAGCAGTTCTTC
few	TRBD2	TRBJ2-7	TRBV29-1	CSVKMGGRARQYF	TGCAGCGTTAAGATGGGCGGGAGGGCCCGCCAGTACTTC
-	TRBD1	TRBJ2-5	TRBV19	CASSIRGGTGNQETQYF	TGTGCCAGTAGTATACGGGGAGGGACAGGGAACCAAGAGACCCAGTACTTC
-	TRBD1	TRBJ2-7	TRBV6-5	CASSRPGQGAYEQYF	TGTGCCAGCAGTCGACCGGGACAGGGGGCCTACGAGCAGTACTTC
few	TRBD2	TRBJ2-3	TRBV29-1	CSVEEGLAPDTQYF	TGCAGCGTTGAAGAGGGACTAGCGCCAGATACGCAGTATTTT
-	TRBD1	TRBJ1-2	TRBV28	CASSPGGDYGYTF	TGTGCCAGCAGCCCAGGGGGAGACTATGGCTACACCTTC
-	TRBD1	TRBJ2-7	TRBV14	CASSRGQSYEQYF	TGTGCCAGCAGCCGGGGACAGTCCTACGAGCAGTACTTC
few	TRBD2	TRBJ2-1	TRBV19	CASSSGTSSNEQFF	TGTGCCAGTAGCTCGGGGACTAGCAGCAATGAGCAGTTCTTC